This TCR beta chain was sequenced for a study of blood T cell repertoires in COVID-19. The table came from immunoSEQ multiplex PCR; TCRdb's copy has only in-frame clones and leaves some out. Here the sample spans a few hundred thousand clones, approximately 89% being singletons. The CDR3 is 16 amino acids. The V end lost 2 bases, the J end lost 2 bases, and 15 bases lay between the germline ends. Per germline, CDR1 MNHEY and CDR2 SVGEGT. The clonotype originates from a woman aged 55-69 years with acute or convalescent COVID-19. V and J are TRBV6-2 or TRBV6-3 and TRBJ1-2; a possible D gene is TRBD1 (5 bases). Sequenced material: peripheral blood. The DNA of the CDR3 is TGTGCCAGCAGTTACCCCGACAGACGAGGCAACTATGGCTACACCTTC. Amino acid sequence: CASSYPDRRGNYGYTF.